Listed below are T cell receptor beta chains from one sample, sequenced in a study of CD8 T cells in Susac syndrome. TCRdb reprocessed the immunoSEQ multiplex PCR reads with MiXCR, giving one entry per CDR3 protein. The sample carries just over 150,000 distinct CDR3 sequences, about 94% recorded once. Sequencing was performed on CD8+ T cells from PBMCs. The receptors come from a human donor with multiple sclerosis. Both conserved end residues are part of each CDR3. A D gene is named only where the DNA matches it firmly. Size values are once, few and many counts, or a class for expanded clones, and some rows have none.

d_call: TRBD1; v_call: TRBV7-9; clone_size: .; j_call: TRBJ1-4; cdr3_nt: TGTGCCAGCAGTGACAGGGGGCTGGAGGAAAAACTGTTTTTT; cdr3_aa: CASSDRGLEEKLFF
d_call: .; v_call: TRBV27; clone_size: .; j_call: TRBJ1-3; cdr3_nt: TGTGCCAGCAGCCGATCCAGTTTAAGTGGAAACACCATATATTTT; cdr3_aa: CASSRSSLSGNTIYF
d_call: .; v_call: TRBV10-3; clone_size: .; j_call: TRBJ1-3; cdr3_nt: TGTGCCATCAGTGAGTCCGTTGACACCATATATTTT; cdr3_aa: CAISESVDTIYF
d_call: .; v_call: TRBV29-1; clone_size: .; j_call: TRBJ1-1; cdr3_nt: TGCAGCGCTCAAACAGGGTGGGAGACTGAAGCTTTCTTT; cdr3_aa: CSAQTGWETEAFF
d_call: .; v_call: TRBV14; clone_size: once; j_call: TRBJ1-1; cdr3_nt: TGTGCCAGCAGCCTACGGGGTGACAGGGAAGCTTTCTTT; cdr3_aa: CASSLRGDREAFF
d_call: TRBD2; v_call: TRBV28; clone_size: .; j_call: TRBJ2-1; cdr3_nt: TGTGCCAGCAGCCACCTTAGCGGGGGGCCTACTTACAATGAGCAGTTCTTC; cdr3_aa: CASSHLSGGPTYNEQFF
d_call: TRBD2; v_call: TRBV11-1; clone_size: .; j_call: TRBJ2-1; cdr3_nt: TGTGCCAGCAGCTTACATCATTGGACTAGCGGGGGCAATGAGCAGTTCTTC; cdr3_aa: CASSLHHWTSGGNEQFF
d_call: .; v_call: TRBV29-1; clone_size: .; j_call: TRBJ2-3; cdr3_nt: TGCAGCGCTTACACAGATACGCAGTATTTT; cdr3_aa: CSAYTDTQYF
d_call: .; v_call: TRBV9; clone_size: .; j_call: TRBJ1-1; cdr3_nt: TGTGCCAGCAGCGTCGGGGGAGGGGACACTGAAGCTTTCTTT; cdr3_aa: CASSVGGGDTEAFF
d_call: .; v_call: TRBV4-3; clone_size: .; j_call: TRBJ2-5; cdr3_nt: TGCGCCAGCAGCCAAGATGTAGGGGGGCCGGAGACCCAGTACTTC; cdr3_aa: CASSQDVGGPETQYF
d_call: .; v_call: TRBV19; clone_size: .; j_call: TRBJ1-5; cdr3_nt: TGTGCCAGTAGTATACGAGCAGGCAGGATGCCCCAGCATTTT; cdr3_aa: CASSIRAGRMPQHF
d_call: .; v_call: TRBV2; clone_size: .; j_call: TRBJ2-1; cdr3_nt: TGTGCCAGCAGGGGGAACCGGTATGAGCAGTTCTTC; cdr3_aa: CASRGNRYEQFF
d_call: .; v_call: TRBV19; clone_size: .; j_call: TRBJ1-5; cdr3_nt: TGTGCCAGTAGTATCAGGGTTGGGCAGCCCCAGCATTTT; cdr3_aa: CASSIRVGQPQHF
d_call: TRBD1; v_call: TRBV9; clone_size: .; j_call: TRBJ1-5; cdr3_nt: TGTGCCAGCAGCGTAGGGGGACAGTTCAATCAGCCCCAGCATTTT; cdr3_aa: CASSVGGQFNQPQHF
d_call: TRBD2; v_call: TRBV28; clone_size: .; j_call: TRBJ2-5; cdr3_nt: TGTGCCAGCAGTTTGGAGACTAGCGGGAAAAGGGAAGAGACCCAGTACTTC; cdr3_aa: CASSLETSGKREETQYF
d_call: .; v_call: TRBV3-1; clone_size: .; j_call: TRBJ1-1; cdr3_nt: TGTGCCAGCAGCCAAGGAGGTTTCGGCATGAACACTGAAGCTTTCTTT; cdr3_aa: CASSQGGFGMNTEAFF